Below, 21 T cell receptor beta chains from the same sample are listed, as sequenced in a study of blood T cell repertoires in COVID-19. Produced via immunoSEQ multiplex PCR; TCRdb's table is partial and in-frame only. This table has under 300,000 clones, about 82% appearing once. Sample: peripheral blood. Every receptor here comes from a woman aged 60 to 75 with active or convalescent COVID-19.

CDR3 bases: TGTGCCAGCAGGTTAGCGGGGGGGCAAGATACGCAGTATTTT. It specifies CASRLAGGQDTQYF. V usage is TRBV28 and J usage is TRBJ2-3, with 11 positions matching TRBD2. Germline CDR1 and CDR2: MDHEN and SYDVKM. The CDR3 extends over 14 amino acids. The trim removed 6 bases at V and 5 bases at J, leaving 4 bases unmatched.

This sequence joins TRBV24-1 and TRBJ1-1; D is perhaps TRBD1 (6 bases). The V and J ends lost 9 bases and 4 bases respectively, with 17 bases between them. This CDR3 has 14 residues. CDR1 is KGHDR, CDR2 SFDVKD, per germline. The CDR3 region is CATAGGAAGTEAFF. DNA for the CDR3: TGTGCCACCGCTGGGGGCGCCGCGGGCACTGAAGCTTTCTTT.

This chain uses TRBV7-9 with TRBJ1-6; D not resolved. Looked up from germline, CDR1 is SEHNR and CDR2 is FQNEAQ (reference sequence). The V end lost 1 base, the J end lost 9 bases, and 7 bases lay between the germline ends. CDR3 length: 13 amino acids. CDR3: CASSLVGGSPLHF. Written as DNA, the CDR3 is TGTGCCAGCAGCTTAGTAGGCGGTTCACCCCTCCACTTT.

The V call is TRBV5-5, the J call TRBJ2-7; D is perhaps TRBD2 (6 bases). CDR3 length: 13 residues. The V and J ends lost 2 bases and 6 bases respectively, with 12 bases between them. The germline CDR1 and CDR2 sequences are SGHKS and YYEKEE (reference sequence). The CDR3 DNA sequence: TGTGCCAGCAGCTTTCAGGTGGGAGGCGAGCAGTACGTC. This translates into CASSFQVGGEQYV.

The V gene is TRBV29-1, the J gene TRBJ1-1, with 10 bases lining up with TRBD1. Germline V CDR1 and CDR2: SQVTM, ANQGSEA. V trimming: 4 bases; J trimming: 7 bases; junction bases outside the gene matches: 6. CDR3 size: 13 residues. CDR3 sequence (DNA): TGCAGCGTTGGTAGGACAGGGGGGGGTGAAGCTTTCTTT. Residues: CSVGRTGGGEAFF. Based on the CDR3 plus reference TRBV29-1 and TRBJ1-1, the full variable domain is SAVISQKPSRDICQRGTSLTIQCQVDSQVTMMFWYRQQPGQSLTLIATANQGSEATYESGFVIDKFPISRPNLTFSTLTVSNMSPEDSSIYLCSVGRTGGGEAFFGQGTRLTVV.

V usage is TRBV11-2 and J usage is TRBJ2-1, with 13 bases lining up with TRBD2. CDR1 and CDR2 (germline): SGHAT, FQNNGV. The junction had 10 bases not matched to a gene; V was cut back by 10 bases and J by 7 bases. CDR3 length equals 15 residues. The CDR3 loop reads CATALTSGRRNEQFF. As DNA, the CDR3 is TGTGCCACAGCCCTGACTAGCGGGAGGCGGAATGAGCAGTTCTTC. Supplemented by reference TRBV11-2 and TRBJ2-1, the full variable domain reads EAGVAQSPRYKIIEKRQSVAFWCNPISGHATLYWYQQILGQGPKLLIQFQNNGVVDDSQLPKDRFSAERLKGVDSTLKIQPAKLEDSAVYLCATALTSGRRNEQFFGPGTRLTVL.

The chain has TRBV6-4 and TRBJ1-1, with D hard to call. The CDR3 is made up of 17 amino acids. Per germline, CDR1 MRHNA and CDR2 SNTAGT. Trimming left V 4 bases short and J 1 base short, with 19 bases between. CDR3 loop: CASSAGDVRTRNTEAFF. The CDR3 bases are TGTGCCAGCAGTGCCGGAGACGTCCGAACTAGGAACACTGAAGCTTTCTTT.

The CDR3 coding sequence is TGTGCCAGCAGCGTACTCGGGACAGGATCCTACAATGAGCAGTTCTTC. Protein: CASSVLGTGSYNEQFF. The genes are TRBV9 and TRBJ2-1, with TRBD1 matching over 8 bases. J gave up 1 base and V 1 base, and 4 bases lay outside the gene matches. Germline CDR1 SGDLS, CDR2 YYNGEE. CDR3 length: 16 residues.

V is TRBV9 and J is TRBJ2-1, with 7 bases identical to TRBD1. CDR1 and CDR2 from the germline V gene are SGDLS and YYNGEE. This CDR3 contains 15 residues. V gave up 4 bases and J gave up 0 bases; unmatched junction bases: 4. CDR3 sequence reads: CASSPQGDSYNEQFF. The CDR3 nucleotides are TGTGCCAGCAGCCCCCAGGGGGACTCCTACAATGAGCAGTTCTTC.

The CDR3 region has the DNA TGCAGCGTAGCTTTGGGAGAAAAAGTCTATGGCTACACCTTC. Translated, it gives CSVALGEKVYGYTF. The chain couples TRBV29-1 to TRBJ1-2; no clear D gene. This CDR3 has 14 residues. Trimming took off 6 bases at V and 4 bases at J, with 18 bases between the two ends. Germline V gene lookup returns CDR1 SQVTM and CDR2 ANQGSEA.

The genes are TRBV27 and TRBJ2-7, with 7 bases identical to TRBD2. This CDR3 contains 11 residues. The V gene end was trimmed by 8 bases and the J gene end by 3 bases; junction bases not matched to a gene: 1. Germline loops: CDR1 MNHEY, CDR2 SMNVEV (reference sequence). The CDR3: CASGGDYEQYF. CDR3 nucleotides: TGTGCCAGCGGGGGGGACTACGAGCAGTACTTC.

The rearrangement joins TRBV7-6 to TRBJ2-5; 9 nucleotides match TRBD1. The V gene end was trimmed by 4 bases and the J gene end by 5 bases; junction bases not matched to a gene: 11. The germline V gene encodes CDR1 SGHVS and CDR2 FNYEAQ. The CDR3 contains 16 residues. The DNA for the CDR3 is TGTGCCAGCAGCTCACACCTGGACAGGGGTGGGGAGACCCAGTACTTC. It yields the protein CASSSHLDRGGETQYF.

V is TRBV24-1 and J is TRBJ2-2; 7 positions match TRBD2. V gave up 1 base and J gave up 0 bases; unmatched junction bases: 7. The CDR3 is made up of 18 amino acids. Per the germline V gene, CDR1 is KGHDR and CDR2 is SFDVKD. DNA of the CDR3: TGTGCCACCAGTGATTTCCCGGGGGGAATTGCGAACACCGGGGAGCTGTTTTTT. Its translation: CATSDFPGGIANTGELFF.

The V gene is TRBV13, the J gene TRBJ1-3; D unresolved. V was clipped by 4 bases and J by 0 bases, with 10 bases between them. Germline CDR1 is PRHDT and CDR2 is FYEKMQ (reference sequence). This CDR3 spans 15 amino acids. CDR3 DNA: TGTGCCAGCAGCTCCCCGACTGACTCTGGAAACACCATATATTTT. Its protein product is CASSSPTDSGNTIYF. Full variable domain (missing parts from reference TRBV13 and TRBJ1-3): AAGVIQSPRHLIKEKRETATLKCYPIPRHDTVYWYQQGPGQDPQFLISFYEKMQSDKGSIPDRFSAQQFSDYHSELNMSSLELGDSALYFCASSSPTDSGNTIYFGEGSWLTVV.

V and J are TRBV6-6 and TRBJ2-7, with unresolved D. V shed 10 bases and J shed 4 bases, with 17 bases lying between them. Germline values: CDR1 MNHNY, CDR2 SVGAGI (reference sequence). The CDR3 loop spans 13 amino acids. The CDR3 coding sequence is TGTGCCATTTCGCGAAACCCGACTTACGAGCAGTACGTC. Translation gives CAISRNPTYEQYV.

The DNA for the CDR3 is TGTGCCAGCAGCGGGCCCCCAGGGGGCGTTAGCGGGGAGCTGTTTTTT. Amino acids: CASSGPPGGVSGELFF. This chain connects TRBV7-2 to TRBJ2-2; 8 bases agree with TRBD1. CDR1 is SGHTA and CDR2 is FQGNSA in the germline V gene. V was clipped by 5 bases and J by 7 bases; unmatched bases: 12. The CDR3 length is 16 residues. Full variable domain (outside the CDR3, taken from reference TRBV7-2 and TRBJ2-2): GAGVSQSPSNKVTEKGKDVELRCDPISGHTALYWYRQSLGQGLEFLIYFQGNSAPDKSGLPSDRFSAERTGGSVSTLTIQRTQQEDSAVYLCASSGPPGGVSGELFFGEGSRLTVL.

The J gene is TRBJ2-1, the V gene TRBV7-3; 12 nucleotides match TRBD2. The CDR3 extends over 18 amino acids. Germline CDR1 and CDR2: SGHTA and FQGTGA. The V and J ends lost 2 bases and 1 base, in that order; junction bases with no gene match: 6. The CDR3 region has the DNA TGTGCCAGCAGCTTACTCCCGCTAGCGGGAGGGTCCTACAATGAGCAGTTCTTC. Translation gives CASSLLPLAGGSYNEQFF.

The V gene is TRBV11-2, the J gene TRBJ2-7, with 11 bases that match TRBD1. Trimming removed 4 bases from V and 3 bases from J; junction bases left unmatched: 8. Germline-derived CDR1 and CDR2 are SGHAT and FQNNGV. There are 16 residues in the CDR3. The CDR3 region is CASSSDLGTGGYEQYF. Here the CDR3 DNA reads TGTGCCAGCAGCTCAGATCTCGGGACAGGGGGCTACGAGCAGTACTTC.

The rearrangement uses TRBV19 and TRBJ2-2, with TRBD1 matching over 8 bases. The CDR3 runs to 15 residues. Per the germline V gene, CDR1 is LNHDA and CDR2 is SQIVND (reference sequence). J was trimmed by 0 bases and V by 5 bases; bases with no gene match: 2. The CDR3: CASSLQGANTGELFF. CDR3 bases: TGTGCCAGTAGTTTACAGGGGGCGAACACCGGGGAGCTGTTTTTT.

The chain links TRBV18 to TRBJ1-3; a weak D match, TRBD1 (5 bases). Germline CDR1 and CDR2: KGHSH and LQKENI. The V gene lost 3 bases and the J gene lost 3 bases, with 9 bases spanning the gap. The CDR3 loop spans 14 amino acids. CDR3 sequence reads: CASSPQGNGNTIYF. The CDR3 DNA reads TGTGCCAGCTCACCCCAGGGAAATGGAAACACCATATATTTT.

The chain employs TRBV10-3 and TRBJ1-1; 7 bases are a match to TRBD1. The CDR3 covers 14 residues. The germline gives CDR1 ENHRY, CDR2 SYGVKD. V dropped 6 bases and J dropped 3; count of bases not matched to a gene: 7. CDR3 DNA: TGTGCCATCAGCGCCGGGACAGCCTACACTGAAGCTTTCTTT. Its protein product is CAISAGTAYTEAFF.